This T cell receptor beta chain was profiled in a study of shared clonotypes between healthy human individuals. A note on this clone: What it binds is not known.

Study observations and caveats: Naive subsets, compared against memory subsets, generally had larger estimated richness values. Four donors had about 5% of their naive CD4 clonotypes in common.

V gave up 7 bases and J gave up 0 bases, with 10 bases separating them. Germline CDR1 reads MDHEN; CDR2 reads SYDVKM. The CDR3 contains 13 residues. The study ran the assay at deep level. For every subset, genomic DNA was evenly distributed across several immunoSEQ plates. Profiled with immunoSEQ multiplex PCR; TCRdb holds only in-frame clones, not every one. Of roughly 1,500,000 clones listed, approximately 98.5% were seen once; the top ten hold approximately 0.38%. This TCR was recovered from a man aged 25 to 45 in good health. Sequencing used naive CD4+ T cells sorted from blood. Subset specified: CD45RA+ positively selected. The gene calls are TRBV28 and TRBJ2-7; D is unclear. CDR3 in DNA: TGTGCCAGCACCTTCCCGAGCTCCTACGAGCAGTACTTC. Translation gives CASTFPSSYEQYF.